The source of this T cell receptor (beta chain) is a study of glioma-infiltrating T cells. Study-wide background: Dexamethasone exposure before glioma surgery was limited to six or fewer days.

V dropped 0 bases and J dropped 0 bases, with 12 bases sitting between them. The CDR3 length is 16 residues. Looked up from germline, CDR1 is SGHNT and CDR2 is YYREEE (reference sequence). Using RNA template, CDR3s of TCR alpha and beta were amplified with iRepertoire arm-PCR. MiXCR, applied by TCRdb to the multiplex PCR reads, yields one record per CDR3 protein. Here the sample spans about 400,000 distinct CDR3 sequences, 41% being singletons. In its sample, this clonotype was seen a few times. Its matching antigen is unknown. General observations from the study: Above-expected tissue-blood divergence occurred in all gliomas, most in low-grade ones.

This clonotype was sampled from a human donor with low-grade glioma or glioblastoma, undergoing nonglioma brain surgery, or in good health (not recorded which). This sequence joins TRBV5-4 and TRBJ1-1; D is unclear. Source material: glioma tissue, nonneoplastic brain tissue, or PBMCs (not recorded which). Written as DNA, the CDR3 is TGTGCCAGCAGCTTGGACGGTGGACTCATGAACACTGAAGCTTTCTTT. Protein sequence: CASSLDGGLMNTEAFF.